This passage covers 29 T cell receptor beta chains from one sample sequenced in a study of identical twins. MiXCR, run by TCRdb on the 5' RACE reads, gives a single entry per CDR3 protein. The sample lists about 920,000 distinct CDR3 sequences, approximately 13% occurring once. This same sample was also part of a study on yellow fever vaccine responses in identical twins.

The material sequenced was PBMCs. The receptors stem from a woman younger than 30 in good health.

The rearrangement links TRBV7-9 to TRBJ1-3, with D possibly being TRBD1 (5 bases). Trimming shortened V by 1 base and J by 1 base, and 14 bases separated the two germline ends. The CDR3 extends over 17 amino acids. Germline V gene lookup returns CDR1 SEHNR and CDR2 FQNEAQ (reference sequence). The CDR3 protein is CASSLDPGLPSGNTIYF. The CDR3 DNA reads TGTGCCAGCAGCTTAGACCCGGGACTGCCATCTGGAAACACCATATATTTT.

There are many counts of this clonotype. This chain links TRBV28 with TRBJ2-5; 11 nucleotides agree with TRBD1. V lost 2 bases, J lost 1 base, and 0 bases stayed unmatched. This CDR3 contains 15 residues. The V gene's germline CDR1 is MDHEN and CDR2 SYDVKM. The CDR3 DNA sequence: TGTGCCAGCAGTTTAGGGACAGGGGGCCAAGAGACCCAGTACTTC. Its protein is CASSLGTGGQETQYF.

The V and J genes are TRBV6-1 and TRBJ1-4; possible D gene TRBD1, 5 bases. V was trimmed by 7 bases and J by 3 bases, leaving 12 bases between them. The germline CDR1 and CDR2 sequences are MNHNS and SASEGT. This CDR3 contains 14 residues. In DNA form, the CDR3 reads TGTGCCAGCAACAAGCAGGGACCTAATGAAAAACTGTTTTTT. Translated: CASNKQGPNEKLFF.

The gene calls are TRBV12-3 or TRBV12-4 and TRBJ2-7, with 8 nucleotides matching TRBD2. V trimming: 5 bases; J trimming: 2 bases; junction bases outside the gene matches: 17. CDR3 length equals 18 residues. The CDR3 bases are TGTGCCAGCAGTCCGCCCCTCGGACTAGCTCCGTTGACCTACGAGCAGTACTTC. Amino acids: CASSPPLGLAPLTYEQYF.

This clonotype was detected only a few times. This chain links TRBV14 with TRBJ2-1; 11 nucleotides agree with TRBD1. This CDR3 comprises 16 residues. Germline V gene lookup returns CDR1 SGHDN and CDR2 FVKESK. Losses at the gene ends were 0 bases for V and 7 bases for J; bases not matched to a gene: 5. The CDR3 DNA is TGTGCCAGCAGCCAAGATAACCGGGACAGGGGGAATGAGCAGTTCTTC. Protein: CASSQDNRDRGNEQFF. Full variable domain (rest looked up from reference TRBV14 and TRBJ2-1): EAGVTQFPSHSVIEKGQTVTLRCDPISGHDNLYWYRRVMGKEIKFLLHFVKESKQDESGMPNNRFLAERTGGTYSTLKVQPAELEDSGVYFCASSQDNRDRGNEQFFGPGTRLTVL.

This clonotype was seen more than once but under ten times. The genes are TRBV3-1 and TRBJ2-1, with 7 bases identical to TRBD1. This CDR3 is 17 amino acids long. V lost 0 bases and J lost 4; bases outside the gene matches: 9. Per the germline V gene, CDR1 is LGHDT and CDR2 is YNNKEL (reference sequence). The CDR3 bases are TGTGCCAGCAGCCAAGAAACCGGGACAGATTATTACAATGAGCAGTTCTTC. It encodes CASSQETGTDYYNEQFF.

The table lists this clonotype with a few counts. This chain links TRBV27 with TRBJ1-5; 8 bases are a match to TRBD1. Per the germline V gene, CDR1 is MNHEY and CDR2 is SMNVEV (reference sequence). Trimming cost V 0 bases and J 7 bases; bases outside gene matches: 5. The CDR3 is 15 residues long. The CDR3 here is CASSLSSGGRQPQHF. CDR3 coding DNA: TGTGCCAGCAGTTTATCTTCAGGGGGCAGGCAGCCCCAGCATTTT.

The chain's CDR3 is CASSLWTGLYNEQFF. CDR3 in DNA: TGTGCCAGCAGTTTATGGACAGGTTTATACAATGAGCAGTTCTTC. V usage is TRBV12-3 or TRBV12-4 and J usage is TRBJ2-1; TRBD1 aligns across 7 bases. The ends lost 2 bases at V and 4 bases at J; junction bases unmatched: 5. The CDR3 length is 15 residues.

A few counts support this clonotype. V and J are TRBV7-9 and TRBJ2-7; D possibly corresponds to TRBD2 (6 bases). V lost 1 base to trimming and J lost 3 bases, with 19 bases between them. The CDR3 runs to 17 residues. Germline CDR1 and CDR2: SEHNR and FQNEAQ (reference sequence). The CDR3 loop is CASSLEFRSGGLYEQYF. The CDR3 bases are TGTGCCAGCAGCTTAGAGTTTCGTAGCGGAGGTCTCTACGAGCAGTACTTC.

The sample holds many counts of this clonotype. The chain recombines TRBV5-1 with TRBJ2-2, with 8 bases fitting TRBD1. This CDR3 has 15 residues. V shed 4 bases and J 3 bases; nucleotides not matched to a gene: 5. CDR1 and CDR2 from the germline V gene are SGHRS and YFSETQ. In DNA, the CDR3 is TGCGCCAGCAGCAAGGACAGGGCCGACACCGGGGAGCTGTTTTTT. It specifies CASSKDRADTGELFF.

This chain connects TRBV20-1 to TRBJ1-1; D is ambiguous. The germline gives CDR1 DFQATT, CDR2 SNEGSKA (reference sequence). V was shortened by 3 bases and J by 4 bases, with 15 bases between the two germline ends. The CDR3 has 14 residues. The CDR3 loop reads CSARSSLFGTEAFF. The CDR3 DNA reads as TGCAGTGCTAGGTCGTCGCTATTCGGCACTGAAGCTTTCTTT.

This clonotype was recorded at least ten times. The chain carries TRBV9 and TRBJ2-3; 11 nucleotides match TRBD2. The CDR3 totals 15 residues. Germline-derived CDR1 and CDR2 are SGDLS and YYNGEE. Trimming at V came to 4 bases and at J to 5 bases, leaving 6 bases not matched to a gene. CDR3: CASSPLAGGKDTQYF. DNA for the CDR3: TGTGCCAGCAGCCCTCTAGCGGGGGGCAAAGATACGCAGTATTTT.

The rearrangement joins TRBV9 to TRBJ2-7, with 10 bases matching TRBD2. The CDR3 has 16 residues. The V gene end was trimmed by 4 bases and the J gene end by 2 bases; junction bases not matched to a gene: 9. CDR1 and CDR2 from the germline V gene are SGDLS and YYNGEE. DNA for the CDR3: TGTGCCAGCAGCACCTCTGGGACTAGCGTGACCTACGAGCAGTACTTC. It translates to CASSTSGTSVTYEQYF.

This clonotype has a handful of counts. The chain couples TRBV5-1 to TRBJ1-4, with D possibly matching TRBD1 (6 bases). Germline loops: CDR1 SGHRS, CDR2 YFSETQ. V shed 4 bases and J shed 4 bases, with 17 bases lying between them. The CDR3 is 16 amino acids. DNA of the CDR3: TGCGCCAGCAGCCAGGGGCTACCCGGGGGTAATGAAAAACTGTTTTTT. This translates into CASSQGLPGGNEKLFF.

The CDR3 region has the DNA TGTGCCAGCAGCAGACAGGGACAGTTCTACGAGCAGTACTTC. Its protein is CASSRQGQFYEQYF. The V and J genes are TRBV9 and TRBJ2-7, with TRBD1 identical over 7 bases. The CDR3 totals 14 residues. The V and J ends lost 4 bases and 3 bases, in that order; junction bases with no gene match: 7. From germline, CDR1 is SGDLS and CDR2 YYNGEE.

The chain is built from TRBV4-1 and TRBJ2-7; TRBD1 matches 7 bases. The V gene's germline CDR1 is MGHRA and CDR2 YSYEKL. This CDR3 is 14 amino acids long. Trimming removed 3 bases from V and 3 bases from J; junction bases left unmatched: 5. The chain's CDR3 is CASSQVQGSYEQYV. The CDR3 nucleotides are TGCGCCAGCAGCCAGGTACAGGGGAGCTACGAGCAGTACGTC.

The chain links TRBV5-1 to TRBJ2-1; either TRBD1 or TRBD2 may fit D (6 bases each). Germline-derived CDR1 and CDR2 are SGHRS and YFSETQ. The V and J ends lost 2 bases and 8 bases respectively, with 14 bases between them. The CDR3 contains 14 residues. Here the CDR3 DNA reads TGCGCCAGCAGCTTTAGCGGAGAGGGGGATGAGCAGTTCTTC. This codes for CASSFSGEGDEQFF.

The rearrangement uses TRBV5-1 and TRBJ2-2; possibly TRBD2 for D (5 bases). Trimming left V 0 bases short and J 1 base short, with 13 bases between. The CDR3 has 17 amino acids. Germline V gives CDR1 SGHRS, CDR2 YFSETQ. Written as DNA, the CDR3 is TGCGCCAGCAGCTTGGGGCTAGCTCTGGAGAACACCGGGGAGCTGTTTTTT. Translating gives CASSLGLALENTGELFF.

In its sample, this clonotype was seen many times. This chain uses TRBV29-1 with TRBJ1-1; the match to TRBD1 covers 7 bases. The J segment lost 4 bases and the V segment lost 6 bases, leaving 11 bases of the junction unmatched. The CDR3 runs 14 residues. Germline V CDR1 and CDR2: SQVTM, ANQGSEA. In DNA form, the CDR3 reads TGCAGCGTAGAACAGGGGTTTGAGGGCACTGAAGCTTTCTTT. Its protein product is CSVEQGFEGTEAFF. Complete variable domain (other parts from reference TRBV29-1 and TRBJ1-1): SAVISQKPSRDICQRGTSLTIQCQVDSQVTMMFWYRQQPGQSLTLIATANQGSEATYESGFVIDKFPISRPNLTFSTLTVSNMSPEDSSIYLCSVEQGFEGTEAFFGQGTRLTVV.

The J gene is TRBJ2-1, the V gene TRBV9; 8 nucleotides match TRBD2. The V and J ends lost 2 bases and 4 bases, in that order; junction bases with no gene match: 5. Per germline, CDR1 SGDLS and CDR2 YYNGEE. The CDR3 sequence is 15 residues long. CDR3 sequence: CASSVGGELYNEQFF. In nucleotides, the CDR3 is TGTGCCAGCAGCGTCGGGGGGGAGTTATACAATGAGCAGTTCTTC.

The gene calls are TRBV11-2 and TRBJ2-2; D is undetermined. With 8 bases removed from V and 6 bases from J, the gap between germline ends came to 16 bases. There are 14 residues in the CDR3. CDR1 is SGHAT and CDR2 is FQNNGV in the germline V gene. This CDR3 is CASHIRRVPGELFF. CDR3 bases: TGTGCCAGCCACATTAGAAGGGTCCCCGGGGAGCTGTTTTTT.

This clonotype has a count of ten or more. The chain has TRBV3-1 and TRBJ2-1, with D possibly being TRBD1 (6 bases). Germline CDR1 is LGHDT and CDR2 is YNNKEL (reference sequence). CDR3 length equals 12 residues. The V gene lost 3 bases and the J gene lost 7 bases, with 7 bases spanning the gap. The CDR3 bases are TGTGCCAGCAGCCACAGGGGAAATGAGCAGTTCTTC. Translated: CASSHRGNEQFF.

This clonotype came up many times. This chain links TRBV12-3 or TRBV12-4 with TRBJ1-2; D is undetermined. The CDR3 extends over 12 amino acids. Trimming left V 3 bases short and J 3 bases short, with 5 bases between. The CDR3 sequence: CASSFQDYGYTF. In DNA form, the CDR3 reads TGTGCCAGCAGTTTTCAGGACTATGGCTACACCTTC.

In this sample, this clonotype turned up a few times. The chain employs TRBV11-2 and TRBJ2-7; possibly TRBD2 for D (6 bases). Trimming removed 4 bases from V and 3 bases from J, with 19 bases in between. The CDR3 is 16 amino acids. CDR1 is SGHAT, CDR2 FQNNGV, per germline. The CDR3 spells CASSWPSGVGGYEQYF. CDR3 coding DNA: TGTGCCAGCAGCTGGCCCTCGGGGGTTGGGGGCTACGAGCAGTACTTC.

This chain connects TRBV9 to TRBJ2-5; tentatively, D is TRBD2 (6 bases). Germline V gene lookup returns CDR1 SGDLS and CDR2 YYNGEE. Trimming removed 4 bases at V and 1 base at J, with 11 bases between. This CDR3 comprises 14 residues. CDR3 region: CASSPRLVQETQYF. The CDR3 bases are TGTGCCAGCAGCCCTCGACTAGTCCAAGAGACCCAGTACTTC.

As DNA, the CDR3 is TGTGCCACCAGCAATAGCGGGAGGGCCTCTGGCAATGAGCAGTTCTTC. This translates into CATSNSGRASGNEQFF. The chain couples TRBV24-1 to TRBJ2-1; 11 bases line up with TRBD2. Germline loops: CDR1 KGHDR, CDR2 SFDVKD. The CDR3 covers 16 residues. J was trimmed by 6 bases and V by 7 bases; bases with no gene match: 10.

The genes are TRBV12-3 or TRBV12-4 and TRBJ2-2; a weak D match, TRBD2 (6 bases). Trimming left V 11 bases short and J 5 bases short, with 9 bases between. The CDR3 covers 11 residues. The CDR3 loop reads CAERVTGELFF. CDR3 sequence (DNA): TGTGCCGAGCGGGTTACCGGGGAGCTGTTTTTT.

This clonotype has only a few counts. V and J are TRBV11-2 and TRBJ1-1; D gene uncertain. Between the trimmed V and J ends, which lost 5 bases and 9 bases, there was a span of 16 bases. Germline V gene lookup returns CDR1 SGHAT and CDR2 FQNNGV. The CDR3 is 13 amino acids. This CDR3 reads CASSLTRSSKAFF. CDR3 DNA: TGTGCCAGCAGCCTGACACGTAGCTCAAAAGCTTTCTTT.

This clonotype was seen more than once but under ten times. This chain uses TRBV28 with TRBJ2-6; a weak D match, TRBD1 (5 bases). The V gene's germline CDR1 is MDHEN and CDR2 SYDVKM. This CDR3 is built from 17 residues. The V and J ends lost 2 bases and 0 bases respectively, with 11 bases between them. In DNA, the CDR3 is TGTGCCAGCAGTTTACCGCAGGGCACCTCTGGGGCCAACGTCCTGACTTTC. Translation gives CASSLPQGTSGANVLTF.